The 19 T cell receptor beta chains reported below all come from one sample, sequenced in a study of pediatric ulcerative colitis. Sequenced by immunoSEQ multiplex PCR; TCRdb stores in-frame clones only, minus some. The repertoire consists of about 32,000 clones, with approximately 78% occurring once and the leading ten covering around 4.5%. The sample comprised blood. These receptor sequences come from a boy aged 10-17 years with severe ulcerative colitis.

In this sample, this clone turned up a few times. The chain's CDR3 is CAISEFKGTGIPEAFF. The CDR3 bases are TGTGCCATCAGTGAGTTTAAGGGGACGGGTATCCCTGAAGCTTTCTTT. The chain has TRBV10-3 and TRBJ1-1; D may be TRBD1 (5 bases). The CDR3 is 16 residues long. Germline V gene data show CDR1 as ENHRY and CDR2 as SYGVKD. V dropped 1 base and J dropped 6 bases, with 18 bases sitting between them.

The rearrangement links TRBV6-1 to TRBJ2-7; D remains ambiguous. Germline lookup yields CDR1 MNHNS and CDR2 SASEGT. There are 15 residues in the CDR3. The germline V and J ends were trimmed by 1 base and 2 bases, with 12 bases remaining between them. Here the CDR3 DNA reads TGTGCCAGCAGTGAAGGGGCCCTTAATCCCTACGAGCAGTACTTC. Its translation: CASSEGALNPYEQYF.

This clone was seen a handful of times. CDR3 sequence: CASSTSSSYNEQFF. The CDR3 DNA reads as TGTGCCAGCAGCACCTCGAGCTCCTACAATGAGCAGTTCTTC. This chain joins TRBV9 and TRBJ2-1; D uncertain. Looked up from germline, CDR1 is SGDLS and CDR2 is YYNGEE. The CDR3 is made up of 14 amino acids. V lost 4 bases to trimming and J lost 0 bases, with 8 bases between them.

The V call is TRBV6-1, the J call TRBJ2-6, with D possibly called TRBD1 or TRBD2 (5 bases each). The germline gives CDR1 MNHNS, CDR2 SASEGT. CDR3 length equals 16 residues. The V and J ends lost 3 bases and 4 bases respectively, with 13 bases between them. The CDR3 DNA reads as TGTGCCAGCAGTGAGGGACCTACACTGGGGGCCAACGTCCTGACTTTC. Its translation: CASSEGPTLGANVLTF.

The rearrangement uses TRBV7-9 and TRBJ2-1; D possibly uses TRBD1 or TRBD2 (5 bases each). This CDR3 has 18 residues. V lost 4 bases and J 5 bases, leaving 24 bases between the germline ends. Germline CDR1 reads SEHNR; CDR2 reads FQNEAQ (reference sequence). CDR3 nucleotide sequence: TGTGCCAGCAGCTATACCGGGACCCAACTTACTCCCAACAATGAGCAGTTCTTC. Its translation is CASSYTGTQLTPNNEQFF.

This clone was seen a few times. The chain couples TRBV18 to TRBJ2-7; the D is unclear. The CDR3 has 12 residues. CDR1 and CDR2 from the germline V gene are KGHSH and LQKENI. V dropped 2 bases and J dropped 5 bases, with 7 bases sitting between them. The CDR3 loop is CASSPVRHEQYF. CDR3 nucleotides: TGTGCCAGCTCACCAGTTCGACACGAGCAGTACTTC.

The chain combines TRBV19 with TRBJ1-2; D unresolved. The CDR3 totals 16 residues. Germline CDR1 and CDR2: LNHDA and SQIVND (reference sequence). Between the trimmed V and J ends, which lost 2 bases and 7 bases, there was a span of 20 bases. CDR3 loop: CASSILYLTGRGGYTF. In nucleotides, the CDR3 is TGTGCCAGTAGTATACTCTACCTGACCGGCCGAGGTGGCTACACCTTC.

This chain uses TRBV6-1 with TRBJ2-4; possibly TRBD2 for D (5 bases). Germline V lookup: CDR1 MNHNS, CDR2 SASEGT. With 1 base removed from V and 1 base from J, the gap between germline ends came to 14 bases. CDR3 length equals 17 residues. DNA of the CDR3: TGTGCCAGCAGTGAAGGTCCGGGATGGGGTGCCAAAAACATTCAGTACTTC. Amino acids: CASSEGPGWGAKNIQYF.

The chain has TRBV6-1 and TRBJ2-2, with D unresolved. From germline, CDR1 is MNHNS and CDR2 SASEGT. Trimming took 1 base from V and 7 from J, leaving 16 bases between them. This CDR3 region has 16 residues. The CDR3, as DNA: TGTGCCAGCAGTGAAGGTACTCCTGGTGTTGTCGGGGAGCTGTTTTTT. Encoded protein: CASSEGTPGVVGELFF.

The J gene is TRBJ1-2, the V gene TRBV4-3, with D unclear. This CDR3 region has 12 residues. Deletions cut 0 bases from V and 9 bases from J, with 8 bases between. Germline V gene sequence: CDR1 LGHNA, CDR2 YSLEER. The CDR3 is CASSQEARSYTF. The CDR3 nucleotides read TGCGCCAGCAGCCAAGAAGCCAGGAGCTACACCTTC.

The chain combines TRBV18 with TRBJ2-3; 9 nucleotides agree with TRBD2. The CDR3 has 17 residues. Germline V gene lookup returns CDR1 KGHSH and CDR2 LQKENI. With V trimmed by 3 bases and J by 6 bases, 13 bases remained unmatched. The CDR3 is CASSPLSLAGNSDTQYF. CDR3 coding DNA: TGTGCCAGCTCACCCCTATCTCTAGCGGGGAATTCTGATACGCAGTATTTT.

This sequence joins TRBV19 and TRBJ2-1; possible D gene TRBD2, 5 bases. This CDR3 has 14 residues. V lost 4 bases to trimming and J lost 1 base, with 8 bases between them. Per the germline V gene, CDR1 is LNHDA and CDR2 is SQIVND (reference sequence). The CDR3 reads CASSKAGSYNEQFF. In DNA, the CDR3 is TGTGCCAGTAGTAAGGCGGGTTCCTACAATGAGCAGTTCTTC. Looking up the rest from reference TRBV19 and TRBJ2-1 gives the full variable domain: DGGITQSPKYLFRKEGQNVTLSCEQNLNHDAMYWYRQDPGQGLRLIYYSQIVNDFQKGDIAEGYSVSREKKESFPLTVTSAQKNPTAFYLCASSKAGSYNEQFFGPGTRLTVL.

The chain uses TRBV15 and TRBJ2-7; D remains unclear. Germline V CDR1 and CDR2: LNHNV, YYDKDF (reference sequence). Trimming removed 1 base from V and 6 bases from J, with 7 bases in between. The CDR3 length is 12 residues. The DNA for the CDR3 is TGTGCCACCAGCAGAGGGGGTTTCGAGCAGTACTTC. Translation: CATSRGGFEQYF. The full variable domain, with the rest looked up from reference TRBV15 and TRBJ2-7, is DAMVIQNPRYQVTQFGKPVTLSCSQTLNHNVMYWYQQKSSQAPKLLFHYYDKDFNNEADTPDNFQSRRPNTSFCFLDIRSPGLGDTAMYLCATSRGGFEQYFGPGTRLTVT.

The rearrangement joins TRBV7-9 to TRBJ2-1, with 7 positions matching TRBD1. The J segment lost 10 bases and the V segment lost 3 bases, leaving 9 bases of the junction unmatched. This CDR3 spans 14 amino acids. Per germline, CDR1 SEHNR and CDR2 FQNEAQ (reference sequence). Written as DNA, the CDR3 is TGTGCCAGCAGCTTGAGAAACCGGGACAGCGAGCAGTTCTTC. The encoded protein is CASSLRNRDSEQFF. The full variable domain, in which reference TRBV7-9 and TRBJ2-1 provide the parts outside the CDR3, is DTGVSQNPRHKITKRGQNVTFRCDPISEHNRLYWYRQTLGQGPEFLTYFQNEAQLEKSRLLSDRFSAERPKGSFSTLEIQRTEQGDSAMYLCASSLRNRDSEQFFGPGTRLTVL.

This chain links TRBV19 with TRBJ2-5; TRBD1 matches 7 bases. The CDR3 sequence is 14 residues long. The V and J ends lost 3 bases and 10 bases, in that order; junction bases with no gene match: 11. Germline-derived CDR1 and CDR2 are LNHDA and SQIVND (reference sequence). CDR3 bases: TGTGCCAGTAGTATCTCCGGGACAGATGGTGACCAGTACTTC. It is translated as CASSISGTDGDQYF.

This chain links TRBV28 with TRBJ2-1; the match to TRBD2 covers 11 bases. CDR3 length: 17 residues. Germline-derived CDR1 and CDR2 are MDHEN and SYDVKM. The V gene end was trimmed by 5 bases and the J gene end by 2 bases; junction bases not matched to a gene: 8. CDR3 loop: CASSPIAGGPPYNEQFF. The CDR3 DNA reads TGTGCCAGCAGTCCTATAGCGGGGGGGCCCCCCTACAATGAGCAGTTCTTC.

The count of this clone is one. V and J are TRBV30 and TRBJ2-7; no clear D. Germline V CDR1 and CDR2: GTSNPN, SVGIG (reference sequence). The ends were cut back, 0 bases at V and 2 bases at J, with 8 bases in the middle. This CDR3 comprises 13 residues. The CDR3 region is CAWSVLRTYEQYF. The DNA for the CDR3 is TGTGCCTGGAGTGTACTCCGTACCTACGAGCAGTACTTC.

V gene TRBV11-1 combines with J gene TRBJ1-2; D is undetermined. The CDR3 covers 14 residues. Trimming left V 1 base short and J 2 bases short, with 8 bases between. The V gene's germline CDR1 is SGHAT and CDR2 FQDESV (reference sequence). This CDR3 reads CASSLGGPNYGYTF. The CDR3 nucleotides read TGTGCCAGCAGCTTAGGAGGACCGAACTATGGCTACACCTTC.

The chain couples TRBV11-2 to TRBJ2-1; weak D call: TRBD2 (6 bases). With 1 base removed from V and 5 bases from J, the gap between germline ends came to 9 bases. This CDR3 is 14 amino acids long. Germline-derived CDR1 and CDR2 are SGHAT and FQNNGV. This CDR3 is CASSLVSGDNEQFF. For the CDR3, the DNA is TGTGCCAGCAGCTTAGTCTCGGGGGACAATGAGCAGTTCTTC.